The 29 T cell receptor beta chains reported below all come from one sample, sequenced in a study of T cell repertoires in cytomegalovirus infection. These receptors' targets are unknown. TCRdb redid the calling of the reads with MiXCR, one entry per CDR3 protein. The sample has approximately 730,000 distinct CDR3 sequences, 30% to 35% seen once; the top ten hold around a sixth. Here the sequenced sample was cultured PBMCs, taken from culture after CMV antigen stimulation. All receptors derive from a human donor in good health (CMV status not recorded). Some clones in this sample may be carry-over from other donors' samples.

This clonotype was detected a few times. V gene TRBV4-1 combines with J gene TRBJ2-4, with 11 bases lining up with TRBD2. This CDR3 has 18 amino acids. V lost 1 base, J lost 0 bases, and 5 bases stayed unmatched. The germline V gene encodes CDR1 MGHRA and CDR2 YSYEKL. In DNA form, the CDR3 reads TGCGCCAGCAGCCAAGGACGACTAGCGGGAATAGCCAAAAACATTCAGTACTTC. Translated, it gives CASSQGRLAGIAKNIQYF.

The V gene is TRBV11-2, the J gene TRBJ2-5; perhaps D is TRBD1 or TRBD2 (6 bases each). The CDR3 consists of 15 residues. Germline CDR1 SGHAT, CDR2 FQNNGV. V was clipped by 5 bases and J by 5 bases, with 18 bases between them. DNA of the CDR3: TGTGCCAGCAGCAACGCCCGGGGGCGCGGGGAGACCCAGTACTTC. It yields the protein CASSNARGRGETQYF.

The genes are TRBV7-2 and TRBJ2-3; 11 bases match TRBD2. Germline trimming cut 5 bases from V and 6 bases from J; bases unmatched to any gene: 7. Germline-derived CDR1 and CDR2 are SGHTA and FQGNSA. This CDR3 region has 15 residues. CDR3 residues: CASSPLAGARDTQYF. DNA of the CDR3: TGTGCCAGCAGCCCACTAGCGGGGGCGCGGGATACGCAGTATTTT.

The CDR3 is CASSRGQSDIGQFF. CDR3 DNA sequence: TGCGCCAGCAGTCGGGGACAGTCGGATATTGGGCAGTTCTTC. This chain uses TRBV4-1 with TRBJ2-1, with 7 bases aligning to TRBD1. CDR1 MGHRA and CDR2 YSYEKL come from the germline V gene. CDR3 length equals 14 residues. Germline trimming cut 6 bases from V and 12 bases from J; bases unmatched to any gene: 14.

This clonotype was seen once. CDR3 residues: CASSPRGAAAYGYTF. The CDR3 bases are TGTGCCAGCAGCCCCCGCGGGGCCGCCGCGTATGGCTACACCTTC. The chain links TRBV7-9 to TRBJ1-2, with a weak D call TRBD1 (5 bases). The germline gives CDR1 SEHNR, CDR2 FQNEAQ (reference sequence). The CDR3 consists of 15 residues. V was clipped by 5 bases and J by 5 bases, with 18 bases between them.

With respect to this clonotype: A much larger clone differs from this one at a single base, so this may be a read error. V and J are TRBV7-9 and TRBJ2-5, with 11 nucleotides matching TRBD2. Trimming cost V 0 bases and J 5 bases; bases outside gene matches: 8. Germline V gene lookup returns CDR1 SEHNR and CDR2 FQNEAQ (reference sequence). The CDR3 runs 17 residues. The DNA for the CDR3 is TGTGCCAGCAGCTTAGCTAGACTAGCGGGAATCGGGGAGACCCAGTACTTC. Translated, it gives CASSLARLAGIGETQYF.

This chain joins TRBV28 and TRBJ1-5, with 9 bases lining up with TRBD1. The CDR3 spans 16 residues. CDR1 MDHEN and CDR2 SYDVKM come from the germline V gene. The V segment lost 4 bases and the J segment 6 bases; nucleotides outside the gene matches: 10. The CDR3 bases are TGTGCCAGCAGTTCCGGGACAGGGTCCGTGCGTCAGCCCCAGCATTTT. Amino acids: CASSSGTGSVRQPQHF.

The J gene is TRBJ2-3, the V gene TRBV14; D gene unclear. Germline CDR1 SGHDN, CDR2 FVKESK. The CDR3 extends over 14 amino acids. V was shortened by 4 bases and J by 8 bases, with 16 bases between the two germline ends. The CDR3 DNA is TGTGCCAGCAGCCGAGTCCTGCCGTTTGGTACGCAGTATTTT. It translates to CASSRVLPFGTQYF.

This clonotype has at least ten counts. Compared with germline, one end of the junction differs, possibly owing to a read error. This sequence joins TRBV7-2 and TRBJ2-3; D might be TRBD1 or TRBD2, each matching 5 bases. This CDR3 is 14 amino acids long. Germline assignment: CDR1 SGHTA and CDR2 FQGNSA. For the CDR3, the DNA is TGTGCCAGCAGCATAGCCGGGGCGGCAGATACGCAGTATTTT. Its protein is CASSIAGAADTQYF.

The rearrangement uses TRBV28 and TRBJ2-1; D is perhaps TRBD2 (6 bases). Germline CDR1 MDHEN, CDR2 SYDVKM. The CDR3 sequence is 16 residues long. Trimming removed 8 bases at V and 2 bases at J, with 19 bases between. The CDR3 bases are TGTGCCAGCGCTAAACAAGACGGGGGAGCCTACAATGAGCAGTTCTTC. Translation gives CASAKQDGGAYNEQFF.

The table lists this clonotype with a few counts. This CDR3 is CASSIEGQVVDTQYF. The CDR3 bases are TGTGCCAGTAGTATCGAGGGCCAGGTGGTGGATACGCAGTATTTT. The chain has TRBV19 and TRBJ2-3, with D possibly being TRBD2 (5 bases). The V end was cut by 3 bases, the J end by 6 bases, with 16 bases between. CDR3 size: 15 residues. The germline gives CDR1 LNHDA, CDR2 SQIVND (reference sequence).

This clonotype was seen only a few times. This chain links TRBV20-1 with TRBJ2-1; 11 bases are a match to TRBD2. The CDR3 covers 14 residues. The germline gives CDR1 DFQATT, CDR2 SNEGSKA (reference sequence). With V trimmed by 6 bases and J by 2 bases, 3 bases remained unmatched. The CDR3 is CSAATSGAYNEQFF. The CDR3 DNA follows: TGCAGTGCGGCGACTAGCGGGGCCTACAATGAGCAGTTCTTC.

The chain employs TRBV6-5 and TRBJ2-5; either TRBD1 or TRBD2 may fit D (6 bases each). The germline gives CDR1 MNHEY, CDR2 SVGAGI. The CDR3 runs to 14 residues. Trimming shortened V by 8 bases and J by 5 bases, and 18 bases separated the two germline ends. CDR3 residues: CASSVVTRGETQYF. The CDR3 DNA follows: TGTGCCAGCTCCGTTGTGACTAGGGGGGAGACCCAGTACTTC.

This chain connects TRBV5-4 to TRBJ1-1; a possible D gene is TRBD1 (6 bases). The CDR3 totals 13 residues. Germline CDR1 reads SGHNT; CDR2 reads YYREEE (reference sequence). V was clipped by 1 base and J by 8 bases, with 12 bases between them. CDR3 in amino acids: CASSLWGAQEAFF. In DNA, the CDR3 is TGTGCCAGCAGCTTGTGGGGGGCCCAAGAAGCTTTCTTT.

This clonotype came up a few times. The chain uses TRBV12-3 or TRBV12-4 and TRBJ2-3, with D perhaps matching TRBD2 (6 bases). This CDR3 spans 16 amino acids. V lost 2 bases, J lost 1 base, and 13 bases lay in between. The chain's CDR3 is CASSLQSGGGTDTQYF. The CDR3 bases are TGTGCCAGCAGTTTACAGAGCGGCGGGGGCACAGATACGCAGTATTTT.

The chain carries TRBV7-7 and TRBJ2-3, with D maybe TRBD1 (7 bases). The germline CDR1 and CDR2 sequences are SSHAT and FNYEAQ (reference sequence). The CDR3 sequence is 16 residues long. V was pared by 2 bases and J by 1 base, with 13 bases between. In DNA form, the CDR3 reads TGTGCCAGCAGCTTATCAGGGGGGTTCGGCACAGATACGCAGTATTTT. Its protein is CASSLSGGFGTDTQYF.

The V gene is TRBV19, the J gene TRBJ1-6; D is perhaps TRBD1 (5 bases). CDR1 is LNHDA and CDR2 is SQIVND in the germline V gene (reference sequence). V lost 5 bases and J 7 bases, leaving 12 bases between the germline ends. The CDR3 runs to 14 residues. The CDR3 spells CASSGDSANSPLHF. The CDR3 DNA follows: TGTGCCAGTAGTGGGGACTCGGCGAATTCACCCCTCCACTTT.

The rearrangement joins TRBV29-1 to TRBJ2-1; no clear D gene. The germline V and J ends were trimmed by 7 bases and 5 bases, with 12 bases remaining between them. The CDR3 contains 12 residues. CDR1 and CDR2 from the germline V gene are SQVTM and ANQGSEA. This CDR3 is CSADNRDNEQFF. The CDR3 nucleotides read TGCAGCGCAGACAATAGGGACAATGAGCAGTTCTTC.

This clonotype was counted between two and nine times. One end of the junction varies from germline; a read error may be responsible. The rearrangement links TRBV7-2 to TRBJ2-7; D uncertain. Germline CDR1 is SGHTA and CDR2 is FQGNSA. CDR3 size: 11 residues. The CDR3 spells CASSSGPMTSF. The CDR3 nucleotides read TGTGCCAGCAGCTCAGGTCCAATGACCTCCTTC.

The chain combines TRBV6-1 with TRBJ2-7; D unclear. The V gene lost 7 bases and the J gene lost 1 base, with 17 bases spanning the gap. Germline V lookup: CDR1 MNHNS, CDR2 SASEGT. This CDR3 spans 15 amino acids. The CDR3 DNA reads TGTGCCAGCACCCTACTGCTAGAGCCGTCCTACGAGCAGTACTTC. It specifies CASTLLLEPSYEQYF.

Only a few counts were recorded for this clonotype. This chain connects TRBV7-9 to TRBJ2-1, with 11 bases fitting TRBD2. Germline CDR1 reads SEHNR; CDR2 reads FQNEAQ (reference sequence). This CDR3 comprises 16 residues. The J segment lost 7 bases and the V segment lost 1 base, leaving 6 bases of the junction unmatched. CDR3 in DNA: TGTGCCAGCAGCTTAGTGCCTAGCGGGAGGAAGAATGAGCAGTTCTTC. This codes for CASSLVPSGRKNEQFF.

The V and J genes are TRBV6-6 and TRBJ1-5, with D possibly matching TRBD1 (5 bases). CDR1 and CDR2 (germline): MNHNY, SVGAGI (reference sequence). This CDR3 comprises 15 residues. Trimming pared 5 bases from V and 5 bases from J, leaving 16 bases between. The CDR3 loop reads CASSRRGREDQPQHF. Written as DNA, the CDR3 is TGTGCCAGCAGTAGAAGGGGAAGGGAAGATCAGCCCCAGCATTTT.

V is TRBV4-1 and J is TRBJ1-3; D unclear. V lost 1 base to trimming and J lost 0 bases, with 7 bases between them. Germline CDR1 and CDR2: MGHRA and YSYEKL. The CDR3 sequence is 15 residues long. This CDR3 is CASSQVWSSGNTIYF. DNA of the CDR3: TGCGCCAGCAGCCAAGTATGGAGCTCTGGAAACACCATATATTTT.

The table lists this clonotype with a few counts. The genes are TRBV7-9 and TRBJ1-1, with a possible D match to TRBD1 (5 bases). This CDR3 spans 12 amino acids. Germline CDR1 and CDR2: SEHNR and FQNEAQ (reference sequence). V shed 2 bases and J shed 6 bases, with 7 bases lying between them. This CDR3 reads CASSLRGAEAFF. In DNA, the CDR3 is TGTGCCAGCAGCTTACGGGGCGCTGAAGCTTTCTTT. The full variable domain, with the rest looked up from reference TRBV7-9 and TRBJ1-1, is DTGVSQNPRHKITKRGQNVTFRCDPISEHNRLYWYRQTLGQGPEFLTYFQNEAQLEKSRLLSDRFSAERPKGSFSTLEIQRTEQGDSAMYLCASSLRGAEAFFGQGTRLTVV.

This clonotype was observed a handful of times. This sequence joins TRBV2 and TRBJ1-3; tentative D call: TRBD1 (6 bases). The CDR3 length is 15 residues. V shed 2 bases and J shed 4 bases, with 12 bases lying between them. Per germline, CDR1 SNHLY and CDR2 FYNNEI. DNA of the CDR3: TGTGCCAGCAGTGAAAGAAGGACAGTCGGAAACACCATATATTTT. This translates into CASSERRTVGNTIYF.

This clonotype was seen only a few times. The gene calls are TRBV7-9 and TRBJ1-1; D ambiguous. The germline V and J ends were trimmed by 4 bases and 4 bases, with 10 bases remaining between them. Germline V gene data show CDR1 as SEHNR and CDR2 as FQNEAQ (reference sequence). The CDR3 runs to 13 residues. Written as DNA, the CDR3 is TGTGCCAGCAGCTATCCCCCGAGCACTGAAGCTTTCTTT. Translated, it gives CASSYPPSTEAFF.

This clonotype was recorded a few times. This sequence joins TRBV19 and TRBJ1-1; D is unclear. In germline, CDR1 is LNHDA, CDR2 SQIVND (reference sequence). Trimming removed 3 bases at V and 6 bases at J, with 14 bases between. This CDR3 comprises 14 residues. The CDR3 region has the DNA TGTGCCAGTAGTATTATCTGGGGAAGGGCTGAAGCTTTCTTT. As protein: CASSIIWGRAEAFF.

V and J are TRBV18 and TRBJ2-7; maybe TRBD2 (6 bases). Trimming took 2 bases from V and 3 from J, leaving 11 bases between them. There are 14 residues in the CDR3. Germline CDR1 and CDR2: KGHSH and LQKENI. The chain's CDR3 is CASSPSAGYYEQYF. The CDR3 DNA sequence: TGTGCCAGCTCACCATCTGCGGGATACTACGAGCAGTACTTC.

The rearrangement uses TRBV6-1 and TRBJ1-4, with 7 positions matching TRBD1. This CDR3 has 14 residues. V lost 4 bases, J lost 5 bases, and 4 bases stayed unmatched. Germline assignment: CDR1 MNHNS and CDR2 SASEGT. The CDR3 loop is CASSAGTANEKLFF. The DNA of the CDR3 is TGTGCCAGCAGTGCCGGGACAGCGAATGAAAAACTGTTTTTT.